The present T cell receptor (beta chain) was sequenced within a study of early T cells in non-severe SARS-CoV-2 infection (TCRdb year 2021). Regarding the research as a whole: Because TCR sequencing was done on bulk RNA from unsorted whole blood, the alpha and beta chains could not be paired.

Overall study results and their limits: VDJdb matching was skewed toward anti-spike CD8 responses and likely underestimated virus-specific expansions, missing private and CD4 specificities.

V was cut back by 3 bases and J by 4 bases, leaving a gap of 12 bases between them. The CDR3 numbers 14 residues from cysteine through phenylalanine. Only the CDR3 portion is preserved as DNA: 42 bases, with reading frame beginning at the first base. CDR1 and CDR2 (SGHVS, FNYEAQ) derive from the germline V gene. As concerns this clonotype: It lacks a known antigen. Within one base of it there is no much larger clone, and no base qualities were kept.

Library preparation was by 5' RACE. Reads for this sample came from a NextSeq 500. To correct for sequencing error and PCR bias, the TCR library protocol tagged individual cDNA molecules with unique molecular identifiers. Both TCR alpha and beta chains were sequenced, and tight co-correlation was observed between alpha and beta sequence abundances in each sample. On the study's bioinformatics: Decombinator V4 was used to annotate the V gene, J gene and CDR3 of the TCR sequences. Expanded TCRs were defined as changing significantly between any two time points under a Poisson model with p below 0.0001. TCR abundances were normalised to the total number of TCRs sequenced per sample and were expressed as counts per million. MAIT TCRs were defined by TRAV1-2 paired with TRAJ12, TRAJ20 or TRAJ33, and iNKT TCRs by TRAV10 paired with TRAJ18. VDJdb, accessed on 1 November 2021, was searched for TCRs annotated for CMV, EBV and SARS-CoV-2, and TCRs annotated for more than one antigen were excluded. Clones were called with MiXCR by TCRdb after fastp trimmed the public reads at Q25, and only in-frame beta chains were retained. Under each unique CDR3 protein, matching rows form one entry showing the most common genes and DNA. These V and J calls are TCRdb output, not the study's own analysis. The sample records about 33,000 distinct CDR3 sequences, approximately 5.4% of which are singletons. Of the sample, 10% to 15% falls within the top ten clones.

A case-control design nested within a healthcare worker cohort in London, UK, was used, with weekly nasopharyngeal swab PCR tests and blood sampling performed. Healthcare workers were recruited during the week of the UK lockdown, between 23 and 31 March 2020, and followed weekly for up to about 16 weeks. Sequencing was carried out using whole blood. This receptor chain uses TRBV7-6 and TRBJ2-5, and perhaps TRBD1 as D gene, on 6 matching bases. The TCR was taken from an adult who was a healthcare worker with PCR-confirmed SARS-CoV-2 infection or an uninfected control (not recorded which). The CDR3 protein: CASSFRGRRETQYF. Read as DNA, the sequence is TGTGCCAGCAGCTTCAGGGGTCGAAGAGAGACCCAGTACTTC.